Below are 18 T cell receptor beta chains sequenced from a single sample in a study of a mutant IDH1 vaccine in newly diagnosed glioma (dated by TCRdb to the early 2020s). The library was generated by the immunoSEQ multiplex PCR assay. This is the immuneACCESS table as TCRdb keeps it, with only in-frame sequences that have V and J called. A part of the clones is gone; compared with another copy, unresolved V genes explain less than half, and the rest is unexplained. This sample is represented by about 34,000 clones; over 60% of them were singletons. The ten largest clones capture more than 8.5% of the sample. Read against the paper, the sample's time point label means: baseline, week 1 (first vaccination visit). The treatment or condition label on this specimen signifies: pre-vaccination baseline after standard-of-care therapy. Sequencing was performed on peripheral blood mononuclear cells (PBMCs), taken from a glioma patient treated with radiotherapy, temozolomide or both. Receptors originate from a man aged 45 to 65 with glioma. Some clones in this sample may be carry-over from other donors' samples.

The chain employs TRBV6-5 and TRBJ1-6, with a tentative D call TRBD1 (6 bases). Germline CDR1 is MNHEY and CDR2 is SVGAGI. This CDR3 has 14 amino acids. The V and J ends lost 6 bases and 9 bases respectively, with 15 bases between them. The CDR3 is CASSLRGGGSPLHF. The CDR3 bases are TGTGCCAGCAGCCTAAGGGGGGGTGGTTCACCCCTCCACTTT.

The V call is TRBV5-6, the J call TRBJ1-5; possibly TRBD1 for D (6 bases). Germline lookup yields CDR1 SGHDT and CDR2 YYEEEE. This CDR3 is built from 15 residues. The V end lost 2 bases, the J end lost 1 base, and 10 bases lay between the germline ends. CDR3 sequence: CASSLQGLSNQPQHF. The CDR3 bases are TGTGCCAGCAGCTTACAGGGTCTCAGCAATCAGCCCCAGCATTTT.

The V and J genes are TRBV7-2 and TRBJ1-2; D not resolved. Germline V CDR1 and CDR2: SGHTA, FQGNSA. V dropped 1 base and J dropped 5 bases, with 17 bases sitting between them. The CDR3 is 16 amino acids. The CDR3 region has the DNA TGTGCCAGCAGCTTAGTGGTTGGACCCTCGGGTTATGGCTACACCTTC. As protein: CASSLVVGPSGYGYTF.

This chain uses TRBV2 with TRBJ1-2; maybe TRBD1 (5 bases). Germline V gene sequence: CDR1 SNHLY, CDR2 FYNNEI. Deletions cut 5 bases from V and 4 bases from J, with 11 bases between. The CDR3 runs 13 residues. The CDR3 nucleotides are TGTGCCAGCAGTCCCGGGGGGATCTATGGCTACACCTTC. Amino acid sequence: CASSPGGIYGYTF.

This sequence joins TRBV18 and TRBJ1-5, with D possibly TRBD1 on 5 matching bases. Trimming removed 3 bases from V and 4 bases from J, with 13 bases in between. This CDR3 spans 15 amino acids. Germline CDR1 and CDR2: KGHSH and LQKENI. The CDR3 loop is CASSPSQGNNQPQHF. CDR3 DNA: TGTGCCAGCTCACCGTCGCAGGGCAATAATCAGCCCCAGCATTTT. The full variable domain, in which reference TRBV18 and TRBJ1-5 provide the parts outside the CDR3, is NAGVMQNPRHLVRRRGQEARLRCSPMKGHSHVYWYRQLPEEGLKFMVYLQKENIIDESGMPKERFSAEFPKEGPSILRIQQVVRGDSAAYFCASSPSQGNNQPQHFGDGTRLSIL.

V and J are TRBV25-1 and TRBJ2-7; perhaps TRBD2 as D (5 bases). V shed 1 base and J shed 5 bases, with 6 bases lying between them. The CDR3 loop spans 12 amino acids. Germline assignment: CDR1 MGHDK and CDR2 SYGVNS. CDR3 protein: CASSESRDEQYF. CDR3 bases: TGTGCCAGCAGTGAATCGAGGGACGAGCAGTACTTC.

The chain employs TRBV19 and TRBJ1-2; D remains ambiguous. Germline V gene sequence: CDR1 LNHDA, CDR2 SQIVND (reference sequence). Trimming shortened V by 1 base and J by 2 bases, and 14 bases separated the two germline ends. The CDR3 length is 16 residues. CDR3: CASSIAGSILNYGYTF. CDR3 nucleotide sequence: TGTGCCAGTAGTATAGCGGGCAGCATCTTAAACTATGGCTACACCTTC.

The chain links TRBV30 to TRBJ1-1, with 9 bases lining up with TRBD1. V shed 4 bases, J shed 5 bases, and the junction held 5 bases outside the gene matches. The CDR3 contains 13 residues. CDR1 is GTSNPN and CDR2 is SVGIG in the germline V gene (reference sequence). The CDR3 DNA reads as TGTGCCTGGACCGGGACAGGGATGACTGAAGCTTTCTTT. Translated: CAWTGTGMTEAFF.

V is TRBV11-2 and J is TRBJ1-1, with D unclear. Germline V gives CDR1 SGHAT, CDR2 FQNNGV. This CDR3 contains 12 residues. Trimming pared 3 bases from V and 5 bases from J, leaving 7 bases between. Here the CDR3 reads CASSFGGTEAFF. CDR3 coding DNA: TGTGCCAGCAGCTTTGGTGGGACTGAAGCTTTCTTT.

Here the CDR3 DNA reads TGTGCCAGCAGCCAAGACGGGGACAATGAGCAGTTCTTC. Amino acid sequence: CASSQDGDNEQFF. This sequence joins TRBV4-2 and TRBJ2-1, with D possibly TRBD2 on 5 matching bases. V was pared by 0 bases and J by 5 bases, with 5 bases between. Germline-derived CDR1 and CDR2 are LGHNA and YNFKEQ. The CDR3 has 13 amino acids.

The table lists this clone with a count of one. The rearrangement uses TRBV5-1 and TRBJ2-1; D might be TRBD1 (5 bases). CDR1 and CDR2 from the germline V gene are SGHRS and YFSETQ. Deletions cut 4 bases from V and 4 bases from J, with 12 bases between. This CDR3 region has 14 residues. The CDR3 DNA is TGCGCCAGCAGCCTAGGACAAGAATACAATGAGCAGTTCTTC. Its translation: CASSLGQEYNEQFF.

The chain carries TRBV7-9 and TRBJ2-1; TRBD2 matches at 7 bases. The CDR3 length is 17 residues. The germline V gene encodes CDR1 SEHNR and CDR2 FQNEAQ (reference sequence). V dropped 0 bases and J dropped 11; count of bases not matched to a gene: 16. CDR3 region: CASSLAKDARDYSKQFF. In DNA form, the CDR3 reads TGTGCCAGCAGCTTAGCGAAGGATGCTCGGGACTATTCGAAGCAGTTCTTC.

The chain uses TRBV6-1 and TRBJ2-7; D not certain. The CDR3 sequence is 14 residues long. Trimming pared 6 bases from V and 2 bases from J, leaving 14 bases between. The germline V gene encodes CDR1 MNHNS and CDR2 SASEGT. Written as DNA, the CDR3 is TGTGCCAGCAGAGGCGGTTATCTACCCTACGAGCAGTACTTC. Translated, it gives CASRGGYLPYEQYF.

The V call is TRBV7-9, the J call TRBJ1-2; tentative D call: TRBD1 (5 bases). Germline values: CDR1 SEHNR, CDR2 FQNEAQ (reference sequence). This CDR3 has 16 residues. Deletions cut 3 bases from V and 4 bases from J, with 18 bases between. The CDR3 region has the DNA TGTGCCAGCAGCTTTACGCCCCTCGGGGGGTTCTATGGCTACACCTTC. This sequence encodes CASSFTPLGGFYGYTF.

The rearrangement links TRBV7-8 to TRBJ1-5; D is unresolved. The CDR3 totals 13 residues. Germline CDR1 reads SGHVS; CDR2 reads FQNEAQ. V dropped 5 bases and J dropped 4 bases, with 9 bases sitting between them. DNA of the CDR3: TGTGCCAGCAGCCTAGGCAGAAATCAGCCCCAGCATTTT. This sequence encodes CASSLGRNQPQHF.

The chain has TRBV27 and TRBJ2-2, with D uncertain. V lost 6 bases and J lost 3, with 5 bases in between. Germline V gene data show CDR1 as MNHEY and CDR2 as SMNVEV (reference sequence). The CDR3 is 12 amino acids. The CDR3 sequence: CASRRDTGELFF. CDR3 coding DNA: TGTGCCAGCAGGAGAGACACCGGGGAGCTGTTTTTT.

The rearrangement links TRBV2 to TRBJ2-5; TRBD2 aligns across 14 bases. Germline CDR1 SNHLY, CDR2 FYNNEI. The ends lost 1 base at V and 4 bases at J; junction bases unmatched: 2. The CDR3 covers 16 residues. The CDR3 sequence is CASSEVGLAGGETQYF. Written as DNA, the CDR3 is TGTGCCAGCAGTGAAGTTGGACTAGCGGGAGGAGAGACCCAGTACTTC.

This clone was observed once. The chain is built from TRBV10-3 and TRBJ1-1; no clear D gene. Trimming stripped 6 bases from V and 0 bases from J, with 14 bases between. The CDR3 runs to 15 residues. CDR1 is ENHRY and CDR2 is SYGVKD in the germline V gene. The CDR3 reads CAIRTGDGMNTEAFF. Here the CDR3 DNA reads TGTGCCATCAGGACTGGCGACGGAATGAACACTGAAGCTTTCTTT.